These 11 T cell receptor beta chains were all obtained from the same sample, sequenced in a study of blood T cell repertoires in COVID-19. The data were produced by immunoSEQ multiplex PCR, yet TCRdb's version contains in-frame clones alone and is incomplete. The sample includes 250,000 to 350,000 clones, 84% of them seen just once. The sequenced material came from peripheral blood. These receptor sequences come from a human donor with COVID-19, enrolled during active disease. The donor label of this sample is uncertain.

The rearrangement uses TRBV29-1 and TRBJ1-5; D is perhaps TRBD1 (6 bases). Deletions cut 5 bases from V and 3 bases from J, with 8 bases between. The germline V gene has CDR1 SQVTM and CDR2 ANQGSEA. The CDR3 runs to 12 residues. CDR3 protein: CSVKGDNQPQHF. DNA for the CDR3: TGCAGCGTTAAGGGGGACAATCAGCCCCAGCATTTT. The variable domain in full, with the rest retrieved from reference TRBV29-1 and TRBJ1-5, is SAVISQKPSRDICQRGTSLTIQCQVDSQVTMMFWYRQQPGQSLTLIATANQGSEATYESGFVIDKFPISRPNLTFSTLTVSNMSPEDSSIYLCSVKGDNQPQHFGDGTRLSIL.

The rearrangement links TRBV5-6 to TRBJ1-3, with 7 bases identical to TRBD1. This CDR3 has 17 amino acids. Germline trimming cut 4 bases from V and 4 bases from J; bases unmatched to any gene: 14. Per germline, CDR1 SGHDT and CDR2 YYEEEE. The CDR3 nucleotides are TGTGCCAGCAGCCCCCCTCGAAGGGGGCAAGGAGGAAACACCATATATTTT. Translating gives CASSPPRRGQGGNTIYF.

Only one count was recorded for this clone. The V and J genes are TRBV2 and TRBJ1-6; TRBD1 matches 7 bases. This CDR3 has 13 amino acids. Germline V gene data show CDR1 as SNHLY and CDR2 as FYNNEI. The junction had 3 bases not matched to a gene; V was cut back by 7 bases and J by 6 bases. The CDR3 DNA reads TGTGCCAGCAATAGACAGGGTAATTCACCCCTCCACTTT. Its protein product is CASNRQGNSPLHF.

The gene calls are TRBV2 and TRBJ2-7; 14 bases agree with TRBD2. Germline values: CDR1 SNHLY, CDR2 FYNNEI. There are 17 residues in the CDR3. V trimming: 6 bases; J trimming: 2 bases; junction bases outside the gene matches: 9. DNA of the CDR3: TGTGCCAGCAGCCTGACTAGCGGGAGGGTCCCTCCCTACGAGCAGTACTTC. This sequence encodes CASSLTSGRVPPYEQYF.

This chain uses TRBV4-3 with TRBJ2-1; perhaps TRBD1 as D (5 bases). V was trimmed by 0 bases and J by 2 bases, leaving 8 bases between them. Germline V gene sequence: CDR1 LGHNA, CDR2 YSLEER. The CDR3 extends over 15 amino acids. The CDR3 spells CASSQDRVAYNEQFF. Here the CDR3 DNA reads TGCGCCAGCAGCCAAGACAGGGTGGCCTACAATGAGCAGTTCTTC.

V is TRBV15 and J is TRBJ2-2; 8 bases map to TRBD1. Germline V gene data show CDR1 as LNHNV and CDR2 as YYDKDF (reference sequence). The CDR3 has 18 residues. Trimming took 5 bases from V and 0 from J; bases not matched to a gene: 11. The CDR3 sequence is CATSALGAGGANTGELFF. CDR3 DNA: TGTGCCACCAGCGCCCTGGGGGCAGGGGGCGCGAACACCGGGGAGCTGTTTTTT.

The chain is built from TRBV14 and TRBJ2-7; 11 bases align to TRBD1. CDR1 is SGHDN and CDR2 is FVKESK in the germline V gene. V dropped 1 base and J dropped 4; count of bases not matched to a gene: 3. This CDR3 comprises 15 residues. CDR3 region: CASSQGTGGRYEQYF. CDR3 in DNA: TGTGCCAGCAGCCAAGGGACAGGGGGCAGGTACGAGCAGTACTTC. The whole variable domain, filled in from reference TRBV14 and TRBJ2-7, reads EAGVTQFPSHSVIEKGQTVTLRCDPISGHDNLYWYRRVMGKEIKFLLHFVKESKQDESGMPNNRFLAERTGGTYSTLKVQPAELEDSGVYFCASSQGTGGRYEQYFGPGTRLTVT.

The chain joins TRBV6-5 to TRBJ1-2; 11 bases are shared with TRBD1. Germline lookup yields CDR1 MNHEY and CDR2 SVGAGI. With V trimmed by 6 bases and J by 6 bases, 6 bases remained unmatched. This CDR3 spans 14 amino acids. The CDR3 protein is CASRRTGQGDGYTF. CDR3 nucleotides: TGTGCCAGCAGGCGAACGGGACAGGGGGATGGCTACACCTTC.

This clone was picked up one time. The chain combines TRBV30 with TRBJ2-1, with 14 bases identical to TRBD2. The CDR3 is made up of 13 amino acids. After removal of 5 bases from V and 15 bases from J, the junction contained 9 bases not matched to a gene. Germline V gives CDR1 GTSNPN, CDR2 SVGIG (reference sequence). The CDR3 sequence: CAWGGTSGSGWFF. The CDR3 bases are TGTGCCTGGGGGGGGACTAGCGGGAGTGGGTGGTTCTTC. The entire variable domain, with the rest obtained from reference TRBV30 and TRBJ2-1, is as follows: SQTIHQWPATLVQPVGSPLSLECTVEGTSNPNLYWYRQAAGRGLQLLFYSVGIGQISSEVPQNLSASRPQDRQFILSSKKLLLSDSGFYLCAWGGTSGSGWFFGPGTRLTVL.

In this sample, this clone turned up many times. This sequence joins TRBV19 and TRBJ1-4; 7 nucleotides align to TRBD1. The CDR3 is 15 residues long. The germline gives CDR1 LNHDA, CDR2 SQIVND (reference sequence). The J segment lost 0 bases and the V segment lost 8 bases, leaving 6 bases of the junction unmatched. This CDR3 reads CASSQGFATNEKLFF. DNA of the CDR3: TGTGCCAGTTCACAGGGGTTTGCAACTAATGAAAAACTGTTTTTT.

This clone was observed once. The CDR3 loop is CAWSGTSGTEQFF. The CDR3 coding sequence is TGTGCCTGGAGCGGGACTAGCGGGACTGAGCAGTTCTTC. This chain links TRBV30 with TRBJ2-1, with 13 bases matching TRBD2. J gave up 9 bases and V 3 bases, and 2 bases lay outside the gene matches. CDR1 and CDR2 (germline): GTSNPN, SVGIG (reference sequence). The CDR3 is 13 amino acids.